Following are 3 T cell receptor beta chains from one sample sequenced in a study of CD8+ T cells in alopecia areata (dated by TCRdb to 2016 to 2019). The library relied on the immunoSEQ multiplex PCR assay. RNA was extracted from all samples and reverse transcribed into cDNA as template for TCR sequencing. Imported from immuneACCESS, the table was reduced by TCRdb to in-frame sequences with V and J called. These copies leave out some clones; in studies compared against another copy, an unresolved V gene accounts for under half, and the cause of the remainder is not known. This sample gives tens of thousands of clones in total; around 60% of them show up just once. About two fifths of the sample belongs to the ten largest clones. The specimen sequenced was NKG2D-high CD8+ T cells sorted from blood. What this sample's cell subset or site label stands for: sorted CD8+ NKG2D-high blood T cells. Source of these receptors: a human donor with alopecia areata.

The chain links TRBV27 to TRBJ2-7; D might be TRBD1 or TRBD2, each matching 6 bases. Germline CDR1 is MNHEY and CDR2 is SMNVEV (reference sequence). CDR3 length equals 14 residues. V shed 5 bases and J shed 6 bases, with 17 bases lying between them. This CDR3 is CASSPNSGAPEQYF. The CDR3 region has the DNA TGTGCCAGCAGTCCCAATTCGGGGGCTCCCGAGCAGTACTTC.

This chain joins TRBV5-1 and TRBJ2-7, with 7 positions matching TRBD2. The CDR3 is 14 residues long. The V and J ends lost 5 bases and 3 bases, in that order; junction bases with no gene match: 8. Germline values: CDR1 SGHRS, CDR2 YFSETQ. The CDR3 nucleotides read TGCGCCAGCAGAGAGCCGGGACTATACTACGAGCAGTACTTC. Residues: CASREPGLYYEQYF.

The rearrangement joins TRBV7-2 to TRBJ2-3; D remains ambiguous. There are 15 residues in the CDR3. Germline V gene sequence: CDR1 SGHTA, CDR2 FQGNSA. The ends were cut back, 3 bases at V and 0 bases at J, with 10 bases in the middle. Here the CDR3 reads CASSLIRRSTDTQYF. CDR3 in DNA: TGTGCCAGCAGCTTGATACGGAGAAGCACAGATACGCAGTATTTT.